The clone carrying this T cell receptor beta chain was observed many times. The antigen is unknown. The source of the sample is a study of response to subunit inactivated influenza vaccine. Regarding the study as a whole: Few additional T cells are recruited per seasonal influenza vaccination, authors suggested.

TCRdb fed the RT-PCR reads into MiXCR, producing one record per CDR3 protein. The data show 650,000 to 700,000 distinct CDR3 sequences, roughly 14% seen once. V was clipped by 7 bases and J by 3 bases; unmatched bases: 6. Germline CDR1 is SQVTM and CDR2 is ANQGSEA. The CDR3 length is 13 residues. The TCR was taken from a man aged 45-65 years who received an inactivated influenza vaccine. The source was PBMCs from blood, collected approximately 12 days after vaccination. V gene TRBV29-1 combines with J gene TRBJ2-5; 9 nucleotides line up with TRBD2. CDR3 sequence: CSARTSEEETQYF. CDR3 nucleotides: TGCAGCGCAAGGACTAGCGAAGAAGAGACCCAGTACTTC.